A single sample gave rise to the 30 T cell receptor beta chains below, sequenced in a study of T cells after yellow fever vaccination. TCRdb reanalysed the 5' RACE reads using MiXCR and keeps one entry per CDR3 protein. Of roughly 180,000 distinct CDR3 sequences in the sample, approximately 6.2% were seen once. The material was CD4+ T cells sorted from PBMCs, obtained on the day of the first yellow fever vaccination. These receptors all stem from a man aged 18 to 35 who received the YFV17D yellow fever vaccine.

The V gene is TRBV5-4, the J gene TRBJ2-7; 8 bases are shared with TRBD1. Germline V gene sequence: CDR1 SGHNT, CDR2 YYREEE (reference sequence). V trimming: 4 bases; J trimming: 5 bases; junction bases outside the gene matches: 5. The CDR3 sequence is 13 residues long. CDR3 region: CASSPGQADEQYF. CDR3 bases: TGTGCCAGCAGCCCGGGACAGGCCGACGAGCAGTACTTC.

This clonotype was counted many times. The chain has TRBV7-8 and TRBJ2-3; D is ambiguous. The CDR3 totals 12 residues. Germline V CDR1 and CDR2: SGHVS, FQNEAQ. Trimming took 5 bases from V and 2 from J, leaving 5 bases between them. Here the CDR3 reads CASSQTTDTQYF. The CDR3, as DNA: TGTGCCAGCAGCCAGACCACAGATACGCAGTATTTT.

In its sample, this clonotype was seen many times. J is TRBJ2-3 and V is TRBV7-2; D is tentatively TRBD1 or TRBD2 (5 bases each). Germline CDR1 is SGHTA and CDR2 is FQGNSA. This CDR3 contains 14 residues. Trimming pared 8 bases from V and 0 bases from J, leaving 12 bases between. Here the CDR3 DNA reads TGTGCCAGCCTCCAGGGAGCTAGCACAGATACGCAGTATTTT. Protein sequence: CASLQGASTDTQYF.

This clonotype showed up just a few times. The chain has TRBV28 and TRBJ2-7; the match to TRBD1 covers 7 bases. The CDR3 is made up of 14 amino acids. The germline V gene has CDR1 MDHEN and CDR2 SYDVKM. J lost 0 bases, V lost 7 bases, and 6 bases had no gene match. Here the CDR3 reads CASTGTVSSYEQYV. DNA of the CDR3: TGTGCCAGCACCGGGACAGTGAGCTCCTACGAGCAGTACGTC.

This clonotype has at least ten counts. The chain joins TRBV9 to TRBJ1-2, with TRBD1 as a possible D gene (5 bases). Trimming cost V 0 bases and J 6 bases, with 9 bases left between them. The CDR3 has 13 residues. Germline loops: CDR1 SGDLS, CDR2 YYNGEE. The CDR3 spells CASSVGGEDGYTF. CDR3 in DNA: TGTGCCAGCAGCGTAGGAGGGGAGGATGGCTACACCTTC.

V usage is TRBV25-1 and J usage is TRBJ2-7, with D perhaps TRBD2 (6 bases). Germline-derived CDR1 and CDR2 are MGHDK and SYGVNS. Trimming took off 7 bases at V and 3 bases at J, with 25 bases between the two ends. This CDR3 comprises 17 residues. The CDR3 DNA is TGTGCCAGCACTGATCCGGCGAGGGGACTTCCTAACTACGAGCAGTACGTC. This gives the protein CASTDPARGLPNYEQYV.

The table lists this clonotype with many counts. V gene TRBV6-1 combines with J gene TRBJ1-1; D is uncertain. The CDR3 runs to 13 residues. Germline V gene sequence: CDR1 MNHNS, CDR2 SASEGT. Between the trimmed V and J ends, which lost 6 bases and 7 bases, there was a span of 15 bases. CDR3 residues: CASRDPDEDEAFF. The CDR3 nucleotides read TGTGCCAGCAGAGATCCGGACGAAGATGAAGCTTTCTTT.

This clonotype came up a few times. The chain recombines TRBV7-2 with TRBJ1-1; weak D call: TRBD1 (5 bases). V gave up 5 bases and J gave up 8 bases, with 9 bases separating them. The CDR3 has 11 amino acids. From germline, CDR1 is SGHTA and CDR2 FQGNSA. CDR3: CASSNRDEAFF. Here the CDR3 DNA reads TGTGCCAGCAGCAACCGGGACGAAGCTTTCTTT.

This clonotype was seen repeatedly, ten times or more. The chain couples TRBV19 to TRBJ2-3; 7 positions agree with TRBD2. CDR1 is LNHDA and CDR2 is SQIVND in the germline V gene (reference sequence). The ends lost 7 bases at V and 3 bases at J; junction bases unmatched: 10. The CDR3 consists of 15 residues. Here the CDR3 DNA reads TGTGCCAGTAACGAGGGGAGGGACCCAACAGATACGCAGTATTTT. This encodes CASNEGRDPTDTQYF.

This clonotype was seen ten or more times. The V gene is TRBV6-1, the J gene TRBJ1-1, with 8 bases aligning to TRBD1. V shed 5 bases and J 2 bases; nucleotides not matched to a gene: 4. Germline V lookup: CDR1 MNHNS, CDR2 SASEGT. CDR3 size: 14 residues. In DNA form, the CDR3 reads TGTGCCAGCAGTCGGGGGACAGGAAACACTGAAGCTTTCTTT. Protein: CASSRGTGNTEAFF.

This clonotype showed up many times. The chain combines TRBV4-2 with TRBJ2-5; TRBD1 is a possible D gene (6 bases). CDR3 length: 15 residues. Per the germline V gene, CDR1 is LGHNA and CDR2 is YNFKEQ. V lost 4 bases and J 10 bases, leaving 22 bases between the germline ends. For the CDR3, the DNA is TGTGCCAGCAGCCCGCGGTCGGTGGGGGCGGGCGACCAGTACTTC. Residues: CASSPRSVGAGDQYF.

This clonotype has a handful of counts. The rearrangement uses TRBV13 and TRBJ2-1; unclear D gene. Germline CDR1 is PRHDT and CDR2 is FYEKMQ (reference sequence). With 0 bases removed from V and 1 base from J, the gap between germline ends came to 7 bases. The CDR3 spans 15 residues. CDR3 amino acids: CASSLGRQSYNEQFF. The CDR3 DNA follows: TGTGCCAGCAGCTTAGGTCGCCAGTCCTACAATGAGCAGTTCTTC. The whole variable domain, remainder taken from reference TRBV13 and TRBJ2-1, is AAGVIQSPRHLIKEKRETATLKCYPIPRHDTVYWYQQGPGQDPQFLISFYEKMQSDKGSIPDRFSAQQFSDYHSELNMSSLELGDSALYFCASSLGRQSYNEQFFGPGTRLTVL.

This clonotype was recorded at least ten times. This chain uses TRBV15 with TRBJ2-1; D assignment may be TRBD1 or TRBD2 (5 bases each). CDR3 length: 16 amino acids. V shed 0 bases and J shed 5 bases, with 14 bases lying between them. Germline V lookup: CDR1 LNHNV, CDR2 YYDKDF (reference sequence). CDR3 in amino acids: CATSRDLRGEDNEQFF. The DNA of the CDR3 is TGTGCCACCAGCAGAGACCTGAGGGGCGAGGACAATGAGCAGTTCTTC.

This clonotype showed up just a few times. The genes are TRBV12-3 or TRBV12-4 and TRBJ2-3; tentatively, D is TRBD1 (6 bases). V dropped 5 bases and J dropped 0 bases, with 12 bases sitting between them. This CDR3 has 15 amino acids. CDR3 protein: CASSAWTASTDTQYF. CDR3 bases: TGTGCCAGCAGTGCATGGACAGCTAGCACAGATACGCAGTATTTT.

Comments on this clonotype: One junction end disagrees with the germline gene, perhaps due to a read error. The chain links TRBV6-2 or TRBV6-3 to TRBJ2-5, with 7 bases identical to TRBD2. The germline V gene has CDR1 MNHEY and CDR2 SVGEGT. This CDR3 is built from 14 residues. The CDR3 DNA reads TGTGCCATCATGAAGCATGGGGGGGAAGAGACCCAGTGCTTC. The encoded protein is CAIMKHGGEETQCF.

This clonotype was seen at least ten times. The chain carries TRBV5-4 and TRBJ2-3, with a tentative D call TRBD2 (6 bases). Germline lookup yields CDR1 SGHNT and CDR2 YYREEE (reference sequence). The CDR3 is 15 amino acids. V lost 4 bases to trimming and J lost 3 bases, with 15 bases between them. CDR3 sequence: CASSRVGGGTDTQYF. As DNA, the CDR3 is TGTGCCAGCAGCCGTGTGGGGGGAGGTACAGATACGCAGTATTTT.

This clonotype was seen a few times. V gene TRBV30 combines with J gene TRBJ2-1; unclear D gene. Trimming pared 0 bases from V and 6 bases from J, leaving 12 bases between. Per germline, CDR1 GTSNPN and CDR2 SVGIG (reference sequence). The CDR3 loop spans 14 amino acids. The CDR3 DNA reads as TGTGCCTGGAGTGTAAAGTTCATTCGCAATGAGCAGTTCTTC. Translated: CAWSVKFIRNEQFF.

To note about this clonotype: A read error may explain this, as a much larger clone is one base away. V usage is TRBV9 and J usage is TRBJ1-1; TRBD1 is a possible D gene (6 bases). The CDR3 has 15 amino acids. Germline CDR1 is SGDLS and CDR2 is YYNGEE. V lost 0 bases and J lost 4, with 13 bases in between. The CDR3 loop is CASSVGGQGSTEAFF. The DNA for the CDR3 is TGTGCCAGCAGCGTAGGAGGCCAGGGGAGCACTGAAGCTTTCTTT.

There are a few counts of this clonotype. The J gene is TRBJ2-5, the V gene TRBV29-1; a weak D match, TRBD2 (5 bases). Germline V lookup: CDR1 SQVTM, CDR2 ANQGSEA. The CDR3 is 14 residues long. V was clipped by 7 bases and J by 0 bases, with 15 bases between them. The CDR3 spells CSAGAENYQETQYF. In DNA, the CDR3 is TGCAGCGCCGGAGCGGAAAACTACCAAGAGACCCAGTACTTC.

This clonotype showed up many times. J is TRBJ1-6 and V is TRBV5-6, with TRBD1 as a possible D gene (6 bases). CDR1 SGHDT and CDR2 YYEEEE come from the germline V gene. V was pared by 5 bases and J by 5 bases, with 14 bases between. The CDR3 length is 15 residues. Written as DNA, the CDR3 is TGTGCCAGCAGTTACACGGACAGAAATAATTCACCCCTCCACTTT. This codes for CASSYTDRNNSPLHF.

This clonotype was seen ten or more times. V is TRBV20-1 and J is TRBJ2-3; D possibly uses TRBD1 or TRBD2 (5 bases each). The germline V gene encodes CDR1 DFQATT and CDR2 SNEGSKA (reference sequence). The CDR3 is 13 residues long. The ends were cut back, 6 bases at V and 0 bases at J, with 10 bases in the middle. CDR3 sequence reads: CSAGDPSTDTQYF. The CDR3 DNA sequence: TGCAGTGCCGGGGACCCCAGCACAGATACGCAGTATTTT.

This clonotype was counted a few times. This rearrangement joins TRBV12-3 or TRBV12-4 to TRBJ1-2; 7 bases map to TRBD1. Trimming cost V 5 bases and J 4 bases; bases outside gene matches: 1. This CDR3 has 12 residues. CDR3: CASSNRGYGYTF. In DNA, the CDR3 is TGTGCCAGCAGTAACAGGGGCTATGGCTACACCTTC.

This clonotype came up a few times. The rearrangement uses TRBV7-2 and TRBJ1-2; TRBD1 matches at 10 bases. CDR3 length equals 14 residues. From germline, CDR1 is SGHTA and CDR2 FQGNSA. After removal of 1 base from V and 9 bases from J, the junction contained 5 bases not matched to a gene. This CDR3 is CASSLVRTGGSYTF. The CDR3 coding sequence is TGTGCCAGCAGCTTAGTGCGGACAGGGGGTAGCTACACCTTC.

The CDR3 is CASSRDRGGGGYGYTF. The DNA of the CDR3 is TGTGCCAGCAGCAGGGACAGAGGGGGTGGTGGCTATGGCTACACCTTC. V usage is TRBV6-5 and J usage is TRBJ1-2, with TRBD1 identical over 7 bases. This CDR3 region has 16 residues. Trimming removed 6 bases from V and 4 bases from J; junction bases left unmatched: 14. Looked up from germline, CDR1 is MNHEY and CDR2 is SVGAGI.

This clonotype has a count of ten or more. For the CDR3, the DNA is TGCGCCAGCAGCCCTAACGGACTAGCGGTTAACACCGGGGAGCTGTTTTTT. Protein product: CASSPNGLAVNTGELFF. J is TRBJ2-2 and V is TRBV5-1; 10 positions agree with TRBD2. Germline CDR1 is SGHRS and CDR2 is YFSETQ. V was clipped by 4 bases and J by 2 bases; unmatched bases: 8. The CDR3 length is 17 residues. The complete variable domain, with remaining parts taken from reference TRBV5-1 and TRBJ2-2, reads KAGVTQTPRYLIKTRGQQVTLSCSPISGHRSVSWYQQTPGQGLQFLFEYFSETQRNKGNFPGRFSGRQFSNSRSEMNVSTLELGDSALYLCASSPNGLAVNTGELFFGEGSRLTVL.

This clonotype showed up many times. The V gene is TRBV2, the J gene TRBJ2-7, with TRBD1 matching 8 bases. Looked up from germline, CDR1 is SNHLY and CDR2 is FYNNEI. This CDR3 is 15 amino acids long. Germline trimming cut 6 bases from V and 7 bases from J; bases unmatched to any gene: 14. CDR3 bases: TGTGCCAGCAGAGCGACCGGGACAGGTCTATTGGAGCAGTACGTC. It encodes CASRATGTGLLEQYV.

The table lists this clonotype with a few counts. This chain connects TRBV6-1 to TRBJ2-7; TRBD1 agrees at 10 bases. Germline V lookup: CDR1 MNHNS, CDR2 SASEGT. The CDR3 length is 15 residues. V lost 6 bases, J lost 2 bases, and 7 bases stayed unmatched. In nucleotides, the CDR3 is TGTGCCAGCAGCCCTAGGACAGGGGGAGCCTACGAGCAGTACTTC. As protein: CASSPRTGGAYEQYF.

This chain joins TRBV24-1 and TRBJ2-2; 9 nucleotides match TRBD1. The CDR3 has 17 residues. The germline CDR1 and CDR2 sequences are KGHDR and SFDVKD. Unmatched junction bases numbered 8, after V lost 4 bases and J lost 3 bases. The CDR3 here is CATSDSGTGFHTGELFF. The CDR3 nucleotides read TGTGCCACCAGTGACTCCGGGACAGGGTTTCACACCGGGGAGCTGTTTTTT.

This clonotype has more than one count but fewer than ten. The chain carries TRBV9 and TRBJ2-7; TRBD1 or TRBD2 may be the D gene (5 bases each). This CDR3 has 15 residues. Trimming removed 0 bases from V and 0 bases from J, with 10 bases in between. The V gene's germline CDR1 is SGDLS and CDR2 YYNGEE. This chain's CDR3 is CASSVGDGTSYEQYF. The CDR3 nucleotides read TGTGCCAGCAGCGTAGGGGACGGGACCTCCTACGAGCAGTACTTC. Using reference TRBV9 and TRBJ2-7 for the parts outside the CDR3, the full variable domain is DSGVTQTPKHLITATGQRVTLRCSPRSGDLSVYWYQQSLDQGLQFLIQYYNGEERAKGNILERFSAQQFPDLHSELNLSSLELGDSALYFCASSVGDGTSYEQYFGPGTRLTVT.

The V and J genes are TRBV6-2 or TRBV6-3 and TRBJ1-2; TRBD1 aligns across 7 bases. This CDR3 spans 13 amino acids. Per germline, CDR1 MNHEY and CDR2 SVGEGT. Trimming removed 6 bases from V and 3 bases from J; junction bases left unmatched: 4. The CDR3 DNA is TGTGCCAGCAGGCGGACAGGCCACTATGGCTACACCTTC. It yields the protein CASRRTGHYGYTF.